These 16 T cell receptor beta chains were sequenced from one sample in a study of CD8 T cells in ankylosing spondylitis. General study findings and limits: There was a TCR beta motif, made of several highly homologous variants, that appeared characteristic of ankylosing spondylitis blood.

Each CDR3 protein is one row after TCRdb ran MiXCR on the 5' RACE reads. The data show some 400,000 distinct CDR3 sequences, more than 20% seen once. These receptors have no identified antigens. The sample comprised blood, either unsorted or a sorted T cell fraction (not recorded which). The source of these receptors is a male donor with ankylosing spondylitis.

The chain uses TRBV10-3 and TRBJ1-6, with unresolved D. This CDR3 contains 15 residues. Between the trimmed V and J ends, which lost 1 base and 5 bases, there was a span of 9 bases. Germline V lookup: CDR1 ENHRY, CDR2 SYGVKD. CDR3 protein: CAISELSENNSPLHF. The CDR3 nucleotides read TGTGCCATCAGTGAGTTGTCAGAGAATAATTCACCCCTCCACTTT.

This clonotype was recorded a few times. This chain links TRBV7-2 with TRBJ2-7; 10 positions agree with TRBD1. After removal of 5 bases from V and 8 bases from J, the junction contained 9 bases not matched to a gene. CDR3 length: 14 residues. CDR1 and CDR2 (germline): SGHTA, FQGNSA. The CDR3 is CASSPKGQGVKQYF. The DNA of the CDR3 is TGTGCCAGCAGCCCAAAAGGACAGGGGGTCAAGCAGTACTTC.

This clonotype appeared many times. The chain combines TRBV4-1 with TRBJ2-1, with TRBD1 matching over 12 bases. J lost 8 bases, V lost 4 bases, and 6 bases had no gene match. Germline CDR1 MGHRA, CDR2 YSYEKL. The length of the CDR3 is 15 residues. The CDR3 loop reads CASSRGQGANYEQFF. The CDR3 DNA follows: TGCGCCAGCAGCCGGGGACAGGGGGCGAACTATGAGCAGTTCTTC.

This clonotype was seen a handful of times. The rearrangement uses TRBV7-2 and TRBJ2-2; maybe TRBD1 (5 bases). CDR1 and CDR2 (germline): SGHTA, FQGNSA. This CDR3 has 14 amino acids. V shed 0 bases and J shed 7 bases, with 9 bases lying between them. The CDR3 is CASSLATVLGELFF. The CDR3 DNA reads as TGTGCCAGCAGCTTAGCGACAGTCCTCGGGGAGCTGTTTTTT.

This clonotype was found a few times. The V gene is TRBV6-2 or TRBV6-3, the J gene TRBJ2-7; no clear D. Germline CDR1 reads MNHEY; CDR2 reads SVGEGT. This CDR3 region has 14 residues. V was pared by 6 bases and J by 0 bases, with 12 bases between. This CDR3 is CASRPNTFSYEQYF. In DNA form, the CDR3 reads TGTGCCAGCAGACCCAATACATTCTCCTACGAGCAGTACTTC.

This clonotype was picked up a small number of times. The chain carries TRBV28 and TRBJ2-4; possible D gene TRBD2, 6 bases. The germline V gene has CDR1 MDHEN and CDR2 SYDVKM. This CDR3 has 13 residues. V was cut by 5 bases and J by 8 bases, with 13 bases left in between. In DNA, the CDR3 is TGTGCCAGCAGTACCCCGGCGGGGTACATTCAGTACTTC. Protein sequence: CASSTPAGYIQYF. The full variable domain, rest sourced from reference TRBV28 and TRBJ2-4, is DVKVTQSSRYLVKRTGEKVFLECVQDMDHENMFWYRQDPGLGLRLIYFSYDVKMKEKGDIPEGYSVSREKKERFSLILESASTNQTSMYLCASSTPAGYIQYFGAGTRLSVL.

The chain links TRBV6-1 to TRBJ2-1; tentative D call: TRBD2 (5 bases). Germline V lookup: CDR1 MNHNS, CDR2 SASEGT. The V end was cut by 7 bases, the J end by 4 bases, with 17 bases between. This CDR3 is 15 amino acids long. The CDR3 DNA is TGTGCCAGCACCGCGGGTCCGTTGGGGTACAATGAGCAGTTCTTC. It codes for CASTAGPLGYNEQFF.

The rearrangement links TRBV9 to TRBJ2-2, with 9 bases aligning to TRBD1. The J segment lost 1 base and the V segment lost 0 bases, leaving 7 bases of the junction unmatched. This CDR3 has 18 amino acids. Looked up from germline, CDR1 is SGDLS and CDR2 is YYNGEE. The CDR3 loop reads CASSVAGGTGLNTGELFF. The CDR3 bases are TGTGCCAGCAGCGTAGCCGGGGGGACAGGGTTGAACACCGGGGAGCTGTTTTTT. Complete variable domain (other parts from reference TRBV9 and TRBJ2-2): DSGVTQTPKHLITATGQRVTLRCSPRSGDLSVYWYQQSLDQGLQFLIQYYNGEERAKGNILERFSAQQFPDLHSELNLSSLELGDSALYFCASSVAGGTGLNTGELFFGEGSRLTVL.

The chain links TRBV5-1 to TRBJ1-1; D unresolved. The germline V gene encodes CDR1 SGHRS and CDR2 YFSETQ. V was clipped by 2 bases and J by 1 base, with 9 bases between them. The CDR3 consists of 14 residues. The CDR3 spells CASSFPDGNTEAFF. CDR3 in DNA: TGCGCCAGCAGCTTCCCGGACGGGAACACTGAAGCTTTCTTT.

This clonotype was counted between two and nine times. The chain carries TRBV20-1 and TRBJ2-1; TRBD1 matches at 8 bases. The CDR3 runs 11 residues. Losses at the gene ends were 5 bases for V and 13 bases for J; bases not matched to a gene: 7. Germline V gives CDR1 DFQATT, CDR2 SNEGSKA (reference sequence). The CDR3, as DNA: TGCAGTGCTTTCCGGACAGGGTTTCAGTTCTTC. It is translated as CSAFRTGFQFF.

This clonotype was seen only a few times. V is TRBV4-1 and J is TRBJ1-4; tentatively, D is TRBD1 (5 bases). CDR1 and CDR2 from the germline V gene are MGHRA and YSYEKL. Trimming cost V 3 bases and J 5 bases, with 13 bases left between them. CDR3 size: 15 residues. The CDR3 spells CASSHWGSRNEKLFF. CDR3 coding DNA: TGCGCCAGCAGCCACTGGGGCAGTAGAAATGAAAAACTGTTTTTT.

With respect to this clonotype: The conserved final phenylalanine or tryptophan is absent from the CDR3, which likely points to a read error. The chain employs TRBV10-3 and TRBJ1-2; no clear D gene. Germline lookup yields CDR1 ENHRY and CDR2 SYGVKD. Trimming took 0 bases from V and 7 from J, leaving 12 bases between them. The CDR3 length is 14 residues. The CDR3 here is CAISESSGSPGYTS. CDR3 bases: TGTGCCATCAGTGAGTCGTCGGGGTCCCCTGGCTACACCTCC.

This chain connects TRBV24-1 to TRBJ2-1; a possible D gene is TRBD2 (6 bases). The CDR3 runs to 14 residues. Germline loops: CDR1 KGHDR, CDR2 SFDVKD. The ends were cut back, 6 bases at V and 2 bases at J, with 10 bases in the middle. CDR3 loop: CATSRSGAYNEQFF. The DNA of the CDR3 is TGTGCCACCAGTCGTAGCGGAGCCTACAATGAGCAGTTCTTC.

This rearrangement joins TRBV6-5 to TRBJ2-3; no reliable D call. The ends were cut back, 2 bases at V and 5 bases at J, with 11 bases in the middle. Germline CDR1 reads MNHEY; CDR2 reads SVGAGI. The CDR3 consists of 14 residues. CDR3 bases: TGTGCCAGCAGTTACACGAAACAAGGAGATACGCAGTATTTT. Translation gives CASSYTKQGDTQYF.

The V and J genes are TRBV29-1 and TRBJ2-3, with a tentative D call TRBD2 (6 bases). Germline loops: CDR1 SQVTM, CDR2 ANQGSEA. The CDR3 extends over 14 amino acids. V was shortened by 7 bases and J by 3 bases, with 17 bases between the two germline ends. CDR3 protein: CSAGGAEPTDTQYF. In DNA, the CDR3 is TGCAGCGCGGGCGGGGCAGAACCGACAGATACGCAGTATTTT.

The rearrangement joins TRBV20-1 to TRBJ2-2, with 10 bases that match TRBD2. J was trimmed by 2 bases and V by 1 base; bases with no gene match: 4. The CDR3 runs to 16 residues. Germline CDR1 is DFQATT and CDR2 is SNEGSKA (reference sequence). The CDR3: CSARGLLAGNTGELFF. The CDR3 nucleotides are TGCAGTGCTAGAGGCCTACTAGCGGGAAACACCGGGGAGCTGTTTTTT.